The clone carrying this TCR beta chain came up many times. Its antigen remains unidentified. UMIs and sample barcodes were carried by the TCR alpha and TCR beta cDNA libraries that 5'RACE produced using constant-segment primers. TCRdb re-called the 5' RACE reads with MiXCR, one entry per CDR3 protein. Of 400,000 to 500,000 distinct CDR3 sequences in the sample, 20% to 25% were seen once. The CDR3 is 16 amino acids. Germline values: CDR1 SEHNR, CDR2 FQNEAQ (reference sequence). V lost 7 bases, J lost 4 bases, and 10 bases stayed unmatched. The data stem from a study of T-cell memory formation after mild COVID-19. Across the study: The study found TCR clusters largely donor specific. Study-wide results and caveats: Memory sampled before infection contained some responding clones, suggesting cross-reactive memory joined.

The sequencing sample was made of PBMCs or a T cell subset sorted from them (not recorded which). The receptor was isolated from an adult woman who had mild COVID-19 (a few samples of this study predate the infection). Cell type and time point are not known. This chain uses TRBV7-9 with TRBJ2-2, with 9 positions matching TRBD1. The CDR3 sequence: CASKIPGTGITGELFF. CDR3 DNA: TGTGCCAGCAAAATTCCCGGGACAGGGATCACCGGGGAGCTGTTTTTT.